This T cell receptor (beta chain) appears in the sequencing data of a study of T cells in Graves' hyperthyroidism and ophthalmopathy. This clonotype occurred a few times. The investigators amplified TCR beta CDR3 regions from RNA transcripts. HTBI primers were the set used in a first-round RT-PCR of the TCR CDR3. From the multiplex PCR reads, TCRdb called clonotypes with MiXCR, one entry per CDR3 protein. Found here are 500,000 to 650,000 distinct CDR3 sequences, 15% to 20% of them singletons; the top ten hold 40% to 50%. The sequenced sample was blood. This receptor was obtained from a man in his forties with Graves' ophthalmopathy.

The CDR3 DNA is TGCGCCAGCAGCTTGGGGTCCCTAAATCAGCCCCAGCATTTT. Amino acid sequence: CASSLGSLNQPQHF. The chain uses TRBV5-1 and TRBJ1-5; unclear D gene. Trimming removed 0 bases from V and 4 bases from J, with 8 bases in between. Germline CDR1 SGHRS, CDR2 YFSETQ. The CDR3 runs to 14 residues.